This entry describes one T cell receptor beta chain. The V gene lost 0 bases and the J gene lost 7 bases, with 11 bases spanning the gap. The CDR3 is 14 amino acids. In germline, CDR1 is SGHRS, CDR2 YFSETQ. TCRdb's table, derived via immunoSEQ multiplex PCR, lists solely in-frame clones and lacks some. The repertoire holds around 370,000 clones, 88% seen once, with approximately 7.4% in the top ten. This specimen belongs to a study of blood T cell repertoires in COVID-19. For the study at large: COVID-19 samples from acute and convalescent phases originated in the United States, Italy and Spain.

This chain links TRBV5-1 with TRBJ1-5; D not resolved. The sample was peripheral blood. The clonotype comes from a woman in her seventies with COVID-19, enrolled during active disease. The CDR3 protein is CASSLEGGQQPQHF. The CDR3 DNA sequence: TGCGCCAGCAGCTTGGAGGGAGGGCAGCAGCCCCAGCATTTT.